This TCR beta chain was captured by sequencing in a study of blood T cell repertoires in COVID-19 (dated by TCRdb to about 2020). Regarding the complete study: Samples from collaborators originated in the United States, Italy and Spain and spanned both the acute and convalescent phases of COVID-19. The repertoires were released in a freely available public database meant as a resource for research on the immune response to SARS-CoV-2. Sample metadata almost always included a de-identified subject ID, COVID-19 status, age in years and sex. The material from the prospective study consisted of cDNA or gDNA derived from T cells, B-cell-depleted T cells, or PBMCs. HLA class I and class II types, where available, came from metadata supplied by the sample provider rather than from assay-based typing. The samples were drawn from two sources: the first 160 participants of the ongoing ImmuneRACE study, and 1,254 subjects contributed by 6 global collaborators. The dataset comprised deeply sampled blood TCRbeta repertoires from subjects exposed to, actively infected with, or recovered from COVID-19.

TCRbeta CDR3 regions were amplified from genomic DNA by means of the immunoSEQ Assay, a bias-controlled multiplex PCR. The paper's processing steps were these. The number of nucleated cells in each sample was estimated from the amplification of reference gene primers within the assay. To quantify the absolute abundance of each unique TCRbeta CDR3 rearrangement, sequence reads were collapsed and filtered. For each sample, productive Simpson clonality was calculated as the square root of Simpson's diversity index across productive rearrangements. Sourced from immuneACCESS, this table was stored by TCRdb with only in-frame sequences that have V and J called. A share of the clones is absent; for the studies checked, an unresolved V gene accounts for under half, and the remainder has no known explanation. From that table come the V and J calls and clone size; the DNA was used to work out D and trimming. The sample records about 160,000 clones, 80% to 90% of which are singletons. In total, the top ten clones hold 2.5% to 4% of the sample.

A note on this clone: Its antigen target is currently unknown. Base qualities were left out, and no much larger clone turns up one base away.

Each collaborating institution followed its own protocols to collect whole blood in K2EDTA tubes. Collaborator samples were shipped for TCRbeta analysis as frozen whole blood, isolated PBMCs, or DNA extracted from either sample type. The full study reports these points: The quantity of clinical and demographic metadata differed by source and by participant and was supplied without curation.

Cut back by 3 bases and 3 bases, the V and J ends lie 7 bases apart. The CDR3, from cysteine to phenylalanine, totals 13 residues. Just CDR3 DNA is preserved here, 39 bases in frame from base 1. The germline V gene specifies SGHRS as CDR1 and YFSETQ as CDR2. Sequencing was carried out using peripheral blood. The chain is assembled from TRBV5-1 and TRBJ2-1; the best D guess is TRBD2, with 6 bases matching. The receptor was derived from a man aged 65-85 years with acute or convalescent COVID-19. The nucleotide sequence is given as TGCGCCAGCAGCTCGGGACTCTACAATGAGCAGTTCTTC. This yields the protein CASSSGLYNEQFF.